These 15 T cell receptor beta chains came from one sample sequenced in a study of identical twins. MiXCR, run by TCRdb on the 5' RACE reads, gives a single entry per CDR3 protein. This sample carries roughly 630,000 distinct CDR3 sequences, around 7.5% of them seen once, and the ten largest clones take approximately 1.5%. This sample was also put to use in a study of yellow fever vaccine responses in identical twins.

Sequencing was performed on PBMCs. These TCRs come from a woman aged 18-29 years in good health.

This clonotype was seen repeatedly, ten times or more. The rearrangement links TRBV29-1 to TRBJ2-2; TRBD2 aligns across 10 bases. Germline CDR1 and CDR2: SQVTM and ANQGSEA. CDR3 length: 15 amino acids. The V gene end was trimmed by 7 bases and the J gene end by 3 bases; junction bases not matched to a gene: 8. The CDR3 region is CSAKSGGADTGELFF. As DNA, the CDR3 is TGCAGCGCCAAAAGCGGGGGGGCGGACACCGGGGAGCTGTTTTTT.

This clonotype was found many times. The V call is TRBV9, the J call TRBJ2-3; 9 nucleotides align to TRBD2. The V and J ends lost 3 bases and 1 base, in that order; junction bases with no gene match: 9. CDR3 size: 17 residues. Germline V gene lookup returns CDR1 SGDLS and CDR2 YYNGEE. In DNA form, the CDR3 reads TGTGCCAGCAGCGGACGGAGGACTAGCGATGGCACAGATACGCAGTATTTT. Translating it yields CASSGRRTSDGTDTQYF.

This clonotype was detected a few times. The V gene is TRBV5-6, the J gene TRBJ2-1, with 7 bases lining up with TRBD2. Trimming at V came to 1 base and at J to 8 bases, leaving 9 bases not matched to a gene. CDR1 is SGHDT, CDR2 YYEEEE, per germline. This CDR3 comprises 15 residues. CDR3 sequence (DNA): TGTGCCAGCAGCTTGTCCCCCGGGGGGAACGATGAGCAGTTCTTC. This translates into CASSLSPGGNDEQFF.

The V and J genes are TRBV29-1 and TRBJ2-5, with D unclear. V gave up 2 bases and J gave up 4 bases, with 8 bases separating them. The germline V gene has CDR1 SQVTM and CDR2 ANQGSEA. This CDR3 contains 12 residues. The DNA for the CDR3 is TGCAGCGTTGAACTAGTCAGAGAGACCCAGTACTTC. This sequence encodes CSVELVRETQYF.

CDR3 bases: TGTGCCAGCAGCCCCAGGGGACTAGCGAGTCTAAAAAACATTCAGTACTTC. Encoded protein: CASSPRGLASLKNIQYF. The chain combines TRBV12-3 or TRBV12-4 with TRBJ2-4; 10 bases line up with TRBD2. J lost 4 bases, V lost 6 bases, and 12 bases had no gene match. The CDR3 is made up of 17 amino acids.

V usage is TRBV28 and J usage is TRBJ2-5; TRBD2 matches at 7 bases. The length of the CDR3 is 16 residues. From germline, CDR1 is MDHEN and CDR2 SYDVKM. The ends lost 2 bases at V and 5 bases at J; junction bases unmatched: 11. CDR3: CASSLPVGGSGETQYF. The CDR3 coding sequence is TGTGCCAGCAGTTTACCCGTGGGAGGGTCCGGGGAGACCCAGTACTTC.

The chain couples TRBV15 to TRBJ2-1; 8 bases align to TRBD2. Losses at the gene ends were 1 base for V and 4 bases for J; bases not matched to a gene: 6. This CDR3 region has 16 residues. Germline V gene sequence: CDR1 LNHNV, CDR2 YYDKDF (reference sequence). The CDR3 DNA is TGTGCCACCAGCAGAGCCTCTAGCGGGTATTACAATGAGCAGTTCTTC. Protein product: CATSRASSGYYNEQFF.

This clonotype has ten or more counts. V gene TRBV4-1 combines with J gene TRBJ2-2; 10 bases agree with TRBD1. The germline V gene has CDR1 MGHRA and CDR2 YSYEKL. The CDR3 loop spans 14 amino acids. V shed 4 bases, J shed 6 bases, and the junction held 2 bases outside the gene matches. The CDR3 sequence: CASSRQGAPGELFF. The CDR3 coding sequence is TGCGCCAGCAGCCGACAGGGGGCTCCCGGGGAGCTGTTTTTT.

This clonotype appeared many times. The CDR3 DNA sequence: TGTGCCAGCAGGTCTAGCGGGGGGGGCTACAATGAGCAGTTCTTC. Its translation: CASRSSGGGYNEQFF. The chain recombines TRBV7-9 with TRBJ2-1; TRBD2 matches 12 bases. J gave up 3 bases and V 6 bases, and 3 bases lay outside the gene matches. The CDR3 is made up of 15 amino acids. Germline CDR1 and CDR2: SEHNR and FQNEAQ (reference sequence).

For the CDR3, the DNA is TGTGCCACCAGCAGGGTTACTCGGGCAGATACGCAGTATTTT. Protein product: CATSRVTRADTQYF. The rearrangement joins TRBV15 to TRBJ2-3; D uncertain. The germline V gene has CDR1 LNHNV and CDR2 YYDKDF (reference sequence). CDR3 length equals 14 residues. V was cut by 3 bases and J by 4 bases, with 11 bases left in between.

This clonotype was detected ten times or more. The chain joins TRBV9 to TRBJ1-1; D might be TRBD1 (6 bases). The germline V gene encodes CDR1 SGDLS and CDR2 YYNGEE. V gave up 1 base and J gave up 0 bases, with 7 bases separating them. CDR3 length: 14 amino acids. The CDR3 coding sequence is TGTGCCAGCAGCGTACGGGGGCTGAACACTGAAGCTTTCTTT. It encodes CASSVRGLNTEAFF.

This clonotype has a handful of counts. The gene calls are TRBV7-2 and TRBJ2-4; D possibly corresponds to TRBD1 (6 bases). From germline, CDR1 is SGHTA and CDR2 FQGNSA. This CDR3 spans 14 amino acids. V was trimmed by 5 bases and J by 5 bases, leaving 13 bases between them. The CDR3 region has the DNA TGTGCCAGCAGCCCAAGGGGGATAGAAAACATTCAGTACTTC. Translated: CASSPRGIENIQYF.

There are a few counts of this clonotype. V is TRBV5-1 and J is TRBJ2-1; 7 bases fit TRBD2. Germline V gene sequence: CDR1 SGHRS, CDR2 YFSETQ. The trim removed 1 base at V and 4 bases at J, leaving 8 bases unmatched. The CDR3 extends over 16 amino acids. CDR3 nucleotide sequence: TGCGCCAGCAGCTTGATGGCGGCGGGAGTTTACAATGAGCAGTTCTTC. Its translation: CASSLMAAGVYNEQFF.

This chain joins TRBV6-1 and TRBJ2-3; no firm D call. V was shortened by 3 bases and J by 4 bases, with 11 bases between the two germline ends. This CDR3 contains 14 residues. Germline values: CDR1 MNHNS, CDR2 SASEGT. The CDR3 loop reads CASSDQRNPDTQYF. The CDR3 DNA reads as TGTGCCAGCAGTGATCAACGTAACCCAGATACGCAGTATTTT.

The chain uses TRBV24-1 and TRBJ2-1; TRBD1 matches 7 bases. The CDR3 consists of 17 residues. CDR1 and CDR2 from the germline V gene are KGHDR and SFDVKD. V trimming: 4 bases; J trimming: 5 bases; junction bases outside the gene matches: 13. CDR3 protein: CATSDIDRDRTHNEQFF. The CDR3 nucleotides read TGTGCCACCAGTGACATCGACAGGGATCGAACACACAATGAGCAGTTCTTC.